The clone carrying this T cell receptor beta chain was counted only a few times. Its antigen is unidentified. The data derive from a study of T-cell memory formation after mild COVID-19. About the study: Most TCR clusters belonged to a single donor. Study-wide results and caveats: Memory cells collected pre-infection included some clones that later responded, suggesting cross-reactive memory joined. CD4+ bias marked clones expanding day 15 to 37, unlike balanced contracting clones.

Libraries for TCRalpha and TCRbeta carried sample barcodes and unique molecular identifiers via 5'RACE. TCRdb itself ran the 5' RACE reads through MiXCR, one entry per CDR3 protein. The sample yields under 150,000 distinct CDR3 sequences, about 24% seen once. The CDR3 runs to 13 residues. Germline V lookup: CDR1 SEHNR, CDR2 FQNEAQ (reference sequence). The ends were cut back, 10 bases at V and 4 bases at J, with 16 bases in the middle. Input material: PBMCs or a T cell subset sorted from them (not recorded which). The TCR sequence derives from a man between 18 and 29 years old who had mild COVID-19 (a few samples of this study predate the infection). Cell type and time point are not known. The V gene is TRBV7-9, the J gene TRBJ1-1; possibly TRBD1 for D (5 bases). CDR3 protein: CAIPREGATEAFF. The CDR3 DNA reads TGTGCCATCCCTCGAGAAGGGGCCACTGAAGCTTTCTTT.